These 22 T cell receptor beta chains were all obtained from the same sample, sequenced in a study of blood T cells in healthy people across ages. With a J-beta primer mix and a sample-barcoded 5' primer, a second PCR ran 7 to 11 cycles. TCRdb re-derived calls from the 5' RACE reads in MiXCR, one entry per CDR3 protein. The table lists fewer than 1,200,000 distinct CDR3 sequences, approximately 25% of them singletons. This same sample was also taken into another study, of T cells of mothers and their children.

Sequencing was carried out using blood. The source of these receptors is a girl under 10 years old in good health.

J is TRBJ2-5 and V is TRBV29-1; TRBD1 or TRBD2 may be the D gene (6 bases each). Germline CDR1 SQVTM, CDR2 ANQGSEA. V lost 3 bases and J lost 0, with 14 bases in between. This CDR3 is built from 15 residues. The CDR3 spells CSVDGGILYQETQYF. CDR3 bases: TGCAGCGTTGACGGGGGCATATTGTACCAAGAGACCCAGTACTTC.

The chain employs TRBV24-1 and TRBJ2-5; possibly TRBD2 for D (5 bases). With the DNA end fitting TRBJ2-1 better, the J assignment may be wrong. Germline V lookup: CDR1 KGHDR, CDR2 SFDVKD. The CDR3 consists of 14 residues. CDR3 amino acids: CATATRELGHEQFF. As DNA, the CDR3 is TGTGCCACCGCAACTAGGGAGCTCGGCCATGAGCAGTTCTTC.

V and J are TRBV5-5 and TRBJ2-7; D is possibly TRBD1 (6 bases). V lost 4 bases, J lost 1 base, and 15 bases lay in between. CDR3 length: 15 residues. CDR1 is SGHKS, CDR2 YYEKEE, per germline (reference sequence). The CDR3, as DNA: TGTGCCAGCAGCGAAGACCCAACAGGGTCCTACGAGCAGTACTTC. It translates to CASSEDPTGSYEQYF.

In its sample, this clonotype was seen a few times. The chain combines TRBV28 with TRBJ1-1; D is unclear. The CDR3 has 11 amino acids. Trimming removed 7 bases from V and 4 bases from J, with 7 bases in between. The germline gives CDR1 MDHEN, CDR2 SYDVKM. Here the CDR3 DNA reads TGTGCCAGCATGCAGGTCACTGAAGCTTTCTTT. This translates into CASMQVTEAFF.

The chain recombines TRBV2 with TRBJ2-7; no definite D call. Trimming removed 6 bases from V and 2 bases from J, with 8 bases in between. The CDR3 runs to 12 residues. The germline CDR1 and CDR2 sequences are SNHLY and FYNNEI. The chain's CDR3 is CASRVDTYEQYF. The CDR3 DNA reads TGTGCCAGCAGGGTCGATACCTACGAGCAGTACTTC.

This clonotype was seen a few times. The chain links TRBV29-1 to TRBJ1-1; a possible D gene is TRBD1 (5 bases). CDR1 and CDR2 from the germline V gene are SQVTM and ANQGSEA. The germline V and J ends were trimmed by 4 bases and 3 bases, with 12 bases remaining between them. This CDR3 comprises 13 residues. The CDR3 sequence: CSVVSWGHTEAFF. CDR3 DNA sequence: TGCAGCGTTGTTAGTTGGGGCCACACTGAAGCTTTCTTT.

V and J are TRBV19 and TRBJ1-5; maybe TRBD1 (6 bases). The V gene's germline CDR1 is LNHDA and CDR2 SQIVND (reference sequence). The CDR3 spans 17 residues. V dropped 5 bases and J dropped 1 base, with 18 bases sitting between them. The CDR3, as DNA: TGTGCCAGTAGTCGGAGTACAGGGAAGGGGAGCAATCAGCCCCAGCATTTT. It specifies CASSRSTGKGSNQPQHF. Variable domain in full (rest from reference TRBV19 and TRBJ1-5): DGGITQSPKYLFRKEGQNVTLSCEQNLNHDAMYWYRQDPGQGLRLIYYSQIVNDFQKGDIAEGYSVSREKKESFPLTVTSAQKNPTAFYLCASSRSTGKGSNQPQHFGDGTRLSIL.

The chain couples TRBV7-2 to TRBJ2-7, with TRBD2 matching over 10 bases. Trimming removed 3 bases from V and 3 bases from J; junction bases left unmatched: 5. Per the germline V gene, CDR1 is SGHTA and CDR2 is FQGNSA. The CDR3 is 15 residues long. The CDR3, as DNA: TGTGCCAGCAGCTTCGGACTAGCGGTTTACTACGAGCAGTACTTC. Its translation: CASSFGLAVYYEQYF.

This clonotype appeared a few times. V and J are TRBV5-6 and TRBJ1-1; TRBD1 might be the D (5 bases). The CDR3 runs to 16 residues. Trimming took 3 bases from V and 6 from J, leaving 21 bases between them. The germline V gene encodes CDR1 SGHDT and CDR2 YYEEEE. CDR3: CASSSFEGKEIAEAFF. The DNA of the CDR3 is TGTGCCAGCAGCTCCTTCGAGGGGAAAGAGATTGCTGAAGCTTTCTTT.

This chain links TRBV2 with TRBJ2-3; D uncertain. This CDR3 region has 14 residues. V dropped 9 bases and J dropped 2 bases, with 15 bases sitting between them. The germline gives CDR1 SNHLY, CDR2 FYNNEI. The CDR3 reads CASRRSSVTDTQYF. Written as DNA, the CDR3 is TGTGCCAGTCGACGGAGCAGCGTCACAGATACGCAGTATTTT.

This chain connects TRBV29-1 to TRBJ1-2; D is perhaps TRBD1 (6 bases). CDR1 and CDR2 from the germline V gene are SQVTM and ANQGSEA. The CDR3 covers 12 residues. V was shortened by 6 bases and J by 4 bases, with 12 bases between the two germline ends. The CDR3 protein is CSVEDSTYGYTF. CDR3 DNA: TGCAGCGTCGAGGACAGTACCTATGGCTACACCTTC.

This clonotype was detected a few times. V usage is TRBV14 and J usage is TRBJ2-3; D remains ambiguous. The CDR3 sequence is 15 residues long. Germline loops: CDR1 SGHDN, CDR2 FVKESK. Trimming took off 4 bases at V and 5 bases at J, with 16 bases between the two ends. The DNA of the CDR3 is TGTGCCAGCAGCCGAAGGACCCCGGAAGGAGATACGCAGTATTTT. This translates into CASSRRTPEGDTQYF.

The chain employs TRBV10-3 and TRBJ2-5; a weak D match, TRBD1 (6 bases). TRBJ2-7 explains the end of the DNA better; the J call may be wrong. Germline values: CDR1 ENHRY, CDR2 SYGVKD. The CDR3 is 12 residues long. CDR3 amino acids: CAISGNRDEQYF. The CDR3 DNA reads TGTGCCATCAGTGGTAACAGGGACGAGCAGTACTTC.

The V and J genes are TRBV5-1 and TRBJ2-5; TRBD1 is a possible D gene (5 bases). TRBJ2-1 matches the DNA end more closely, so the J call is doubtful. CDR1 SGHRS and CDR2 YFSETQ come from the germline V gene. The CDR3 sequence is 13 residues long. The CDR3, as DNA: TGCGCCAGCGGCAGGGCCGGTTACAATGAGCAGTTCTTC. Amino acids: CASGRAGYNEQFF.

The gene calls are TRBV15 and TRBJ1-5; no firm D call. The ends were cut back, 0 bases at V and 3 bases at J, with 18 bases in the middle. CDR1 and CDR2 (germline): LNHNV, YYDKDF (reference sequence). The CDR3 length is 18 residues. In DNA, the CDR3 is TGTGCCACCAGCAGAGATTTTTCAGGTGGCAGTCTCAATCAGCCCCAGCATTTT. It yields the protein CATSRDFSGGSLNQPQHF.

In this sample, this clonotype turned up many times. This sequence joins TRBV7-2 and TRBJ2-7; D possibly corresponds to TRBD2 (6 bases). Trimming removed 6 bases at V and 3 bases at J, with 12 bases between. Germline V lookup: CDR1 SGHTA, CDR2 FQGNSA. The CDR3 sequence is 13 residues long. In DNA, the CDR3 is TGTGCCAGCAGTTTCGCGGGGCTCTACGAGCAGTACTTC. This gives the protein CASSFAGLYEQYF.

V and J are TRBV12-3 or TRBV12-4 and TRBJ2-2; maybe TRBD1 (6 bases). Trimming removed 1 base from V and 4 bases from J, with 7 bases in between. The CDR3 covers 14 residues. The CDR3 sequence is CASSLVGGTGELFF. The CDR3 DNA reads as TGTGCCAGCAGTTTAGTAGGGGGCACCGGGGAGCTGTTTTTT.

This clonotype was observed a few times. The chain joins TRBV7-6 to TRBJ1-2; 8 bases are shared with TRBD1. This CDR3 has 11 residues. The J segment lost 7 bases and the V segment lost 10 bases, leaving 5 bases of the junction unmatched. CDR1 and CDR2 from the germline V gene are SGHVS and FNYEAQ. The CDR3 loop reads CATPTGAGYTF. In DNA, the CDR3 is TGTGCCACCCCGACAGGGGCTGGCTACACCTTC.

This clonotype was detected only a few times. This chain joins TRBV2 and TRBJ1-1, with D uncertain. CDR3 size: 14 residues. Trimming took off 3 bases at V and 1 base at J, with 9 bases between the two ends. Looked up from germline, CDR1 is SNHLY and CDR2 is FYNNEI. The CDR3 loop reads CASSEEARNTEAFF. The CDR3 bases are TGTGCCAGCAGTGAGGAGGCGAGGAACACTGAAGCTTTCTTT.

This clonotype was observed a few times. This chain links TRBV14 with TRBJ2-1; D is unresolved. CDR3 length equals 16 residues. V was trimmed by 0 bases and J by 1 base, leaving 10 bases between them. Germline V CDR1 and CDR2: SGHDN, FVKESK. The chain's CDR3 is CASSQDSLISYNEQFF. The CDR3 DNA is TGTGCCAGCAGCCAAGATTCGCTGATTTCCTACAATGAGCAGTTCTTC.

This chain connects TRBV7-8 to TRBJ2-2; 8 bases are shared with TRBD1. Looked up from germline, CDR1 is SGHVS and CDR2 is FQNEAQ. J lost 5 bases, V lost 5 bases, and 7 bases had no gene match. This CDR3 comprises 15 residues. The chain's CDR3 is CASSTGQGATGELFF. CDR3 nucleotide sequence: TGTGCCAGCAGCACTGGACAGGGCGCAACCGGGGAGCTGTTTTTT.

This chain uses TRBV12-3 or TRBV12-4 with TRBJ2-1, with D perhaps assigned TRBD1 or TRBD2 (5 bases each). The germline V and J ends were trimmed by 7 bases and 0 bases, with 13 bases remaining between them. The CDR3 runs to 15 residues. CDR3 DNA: TGTGCCAGCATTACGTGGGGGAGCTCCTACAATGAGCAGTTCTTC. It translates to CASITWGSSYNEQFF.